This TCR beta chain was profiled in a study of blood T cell repertoires in COVID-19. Germline values: CDR1 WNHNN, CDR2 SYGVQD (reference sequence). The CDR3 has 15 residues. V lost 3 bases and J lost 0, with 12 bases in between. The protocol was immunoSEQ multiplex PCR, while the TCRdb copy is restricted to in-frame clones and leaves out a portion. Here the sample spans 350,000 to 400,000 clones, approximately 90% being singletons. The sample consisted of PBMCs or T cells enriched from blood (not recorded which). This receptor was obtained from a woman between 18 and 29 years old who had recovered from COVID-19. The chain recombines TRBV10-1 with TRBJ2-7; D not certain. In nucleotides, the CDR3 is TGCGCCAGCAGTGATCTTTCCAGCGCCTCCTACGAGCAGTACTTC. Amino acid sequence: CASSDLSSASYEQYF.